This is a list of T cell receptor beta chains from one sample in a study of shared clonotypes between healthy human individuals. The repertoire was sequenced with immunoSEQ multiplex PCR; TCRdb's copy has only in-frame clones and lacks some. The sample includes under 1 million clones, approximately 92% of them seen just once. Source material: naive CD8+ T cells sorted from blood. The source of these receptors is a man younger than 45 in good health. CDR3s include the opening cysteine and the closing phenylalanine or tryptophan. Each record gives: D gene, clone size, J gene, V gene, CDR3 protein, CDR3 DNA. D genes are given only for firm matches. Clone size is stated in some rows and not others, as once, few, many or a class when expanded.

>TRBD2|NA|TRBJ2-1|TRBV5-1
CASSFASGTNEQFF
TGCGCCAGCAGCTTCGCTAGCGGGACGAATGAGCAGTTCTTC
>NA|once|TRBJ2-5|TRBV11-2
CASSGQWVETQYF
TGTGCCAGCAGCGGACAATGGGTAGAGACCCAGTACTTC
>NA|NA|TRBJ2-7|TRBV27
CASSLFFLGEQYF
TGTGCCAGCAGTTTATTCTTCTTGGGCGAGCAGTACTTC
>NA|NA|TRBJ1-2|TRBV13
CASSLGDTYGYTF
TGTGCCAGCAGCTTAGGGGACACCTATGGCTACACCTTC
>NA|NA|TRBJ2-3|TRBV30
CACGIDGDTQYF
TGTGCCTGTGGGATAGATGGAGATACGCAGTATTTT
>NA|NA|TRBJ2-3|TRBV25-1
CASQTGRGTDTQYF
TGTGCCAGCCAAACAGGGAGGGGCACAGATACGCAGTATTTT
>TRBD1|NA|TRBJ2-3|TRBV7-9
CASSRVQQGGTDTQYF
TGTGCCAGCAGCCGTGTACAACAGGGGGGCACAGATACGCAGTATTTT
>NA|NA|TRBJ2-1|TRBV7-7
CASSLYYYNEQFF
TGTGCTAGCAGTCTGTACTATTACAATGAGCAGTTCTTC
>TRBD2|NA|TRBJ2-1|TRBV4-1
CASSQAPGLAEGYSEQFF
TGCGCCAGCAGCCAAGCACCGGGACTAGCAGAGGGATATAGTGAGCAGTTCTTC
>NA|NA|TRBJ1-2|TRBV10-3
CAISESTRWGYTF
TGTGCCATCAGTGAGTCGACTCGGTGGGGCTACACCTTC
>TRBD2|NA|TRBJ2-7|TRBV5-4
CASSFLAGDLNEQYF
TGTGCCAGCAGCTTCTTAGCGGGAGATCTAAACGAGCAGTACTTC
>NA|NA|TRBJ1-5|TRBV10-1
CASSESRKQGSNQPQHF
TGCGCCAGCAGTGAGTCGAGGAAGCAGGGAAGCAATCAGCCCCAGCATTTT
>NA|NA|TRBJ2-3|TRBV28
CATRRDGIDTQYF
TGTGCCACCAGGAGAGATGGGATAGATACGCAGTATTTT
>TRBD1|NA|TRBJ2-7|TRBV18
CASSRDSTLYEQYF
TGTGCCAGCTCGAGGGACAGCACCCTTTACGAGCAGTACTTC
>TRBD2|NA|TRBJ2-7|TRBV19
CASSTSLLAGGFEQYF
TGTGCCAGTAGTACCTCTCTACTAGCGGGAGGATTCGAGCAGTACTTC
>NA|NA|TRBJ2-2|TRBV30
CAWSVPDRNTGELFF
TGTGCCTGGAGTGTACCTGACAGGAACACCGGGGAGCTGTTTTTT
>NA|NA|TRBJ2-2|TRBV27
CASSFGAVWAGELFF
TGTGCCAGCAGTTTCGGTGCCGTGTGGGCCGGGGAGCTGTTTTTT
>NA|NA|TRBJ2-7|TRBV27
CASRREGEVHEQYF
TGTGCCAGCAGAAGGGAGGGGGAAGTTCACGAGCAGTACTTC
>NA|NA|TRBJ2-1|TRBV7-2
CASSLAGSNEQFF
TGTGCCAGCAGCTTAGCAGGGTCCAATGAGCAGTTCTTC
>TRBD1|many|TRBJ2-5|TRBV18
CATTPRDRPQETQYF
TGTGCCACCACCCCCCGGGACAGGCCCCAAGAGACCCAGTACTTC
>TRBD1|NA|TRBJ2-3|TRBV5-4
CASSPGFDGTGIDTQYF
TGTGCCAGCAGCCCGGGTTTTGATGGGACAGGGATAGATACGCAGTATTTT
>TRBD2|NA|TRBJ2-2|TRBV4-1
CASSPRLGLRNTGELFF
TGCGCCAGCAGCCCCCGTCTGGGACTACGGAACACCGGGGAGCTGTTTTTT
>NA|NA|TRBJ2-1|TRBV29-1
CSTETYNEQFF
TGCAGCACAGAGACCTACAATGAGCAGTTCTTC
>TRBD2|NA|TRBJ2-7|TRBV28
CASSHPGLAGSYEQYF
TGTGCCAGCAGTCATCCAGGACTAGCGGGTTCCTACGAGCAGTACTTC
>NA|NA|TRBJ2-5|TRBV4-2
CASSHLEGYQETQYF
TGTGCCAGCAGCCATTTAGAGGGGTACCAAGAGACCCAGTACTTC
>TRBD1|NA|TRBJ1-1|TRBV2
CASKGWDSEPEAFF
TGTGCCAGCAAAGGTTGGGACAGCGAACCCGAAGCTTTCTTT
>TRBD1|NA|TRBJ2-7|TRBV19
CASSIVGRQGIHEQYF
TGTGCCAGTAGTATAGTCGGGAGACAGGGGATCCACGAGCAGTACTTC
>TRBD1|NA|TRBJ2-7|TRBV28
CASRIQDRLYEQYF
TGTGCCAGCAGAATTCAGGACAGGTTATACGAGCAGTACTTC
>NA|NA|TRBJ2-7|TRBV4-1
CASSQTTVYEQYF
TGCGCCAGCAGCCAAACGACAGTATACGAGCAGTACTTC
>TRBD2|NA|TRBJ2-1|TRBV25-1
CASSEYSAGLEQFF
TGTGCCAGCAGTGAATATAGCGCGGGACTAGAGCAGTTCTTC
>NA|once|TRBJ1-1|TRBV15
CATSRDGGRGTEAFF
TGTGCCACCAGCAGAGATGGGGGGAGGGGTACTGAAGCTTTCTTT
>NA|NA|TRBJ2-1|TRBV21-1
CASSKVSADPNNEQFF
TGTGCCAGCAGCAAAGTCTCGGCGGACCCGAACAATGAGCAGTTCTTC
>NA|NA|TRBJ2-7|TRBV5-8
CASSVTYEQYF
TGTGCCAGCAGCGTAACCTACGAGCAGTACTTC
>NA|NA|TRBJ2-7|TRBV27
CASSLSGGEQYF
TGTGCCAGCAGTTTGTCTGGAGGCGAGCAGTACTTC
>TRBD2|NA|TRBJ2-1|TRBV27
CASTLGLGLFHEQFF
TGTGCCAGCACCCTAGGACTAGGCCTCTTTCATGAGCAGTTCTTC
>TRBD2|NA|TRBJ2-1|TRBV19
CASSWGSGLAEIIHNEQFF
TGTGCCAGTAGTTGGGGGTCGGGACTAGCGGAGATTATCCACAATGAGCAGTTCTTC
>NA|NA|TRBJ2-7|TRBV4-1
CASSQVLPDYEQYF
TGCGCCAGCAGCCAAGTTTTGCCTGACTACGAGCAGTACTTC
>TRBD1|NA|TRBJ2-7|TRBV27
CASSLGTGGHEQYF
TGTGCCAGCAGTTTGGGGACAGGGGGCCACGAGCAGTACTTC
>NA|once|TRBJ2-7|TRBV4-1
CASSQDRGFEQYF
TGCGCCAGCAGCCAAGATCGGGGGTTCGAGCAGTACTTC
>TRBD2|NA|TRBJ2-1|TRBV6-4
CASSDLAGTYNEQFF
TGTGCCAGCAGTGACTTAGCGGGAACATACAATGAGCAGTTCTTC
>TRBD1|NA|TRBJ2-2|TRBV10-3
CAISELGQGNTGELFF
TGTGCCATCAGTGAGCTCGGACAGGGGAACACCGGGGAGCTGTTTTTT
>NA|NA|TRBJ1-6|TRBV27
CASTQVGGGSPLHF
TGTGCCAGCACCCAAGTGGGGGGCGGGTCACCCCTCCACTTT
>NA|NA|TRBJ2-2|TRBV29-1
CSVWGQGGTGELFF
TGCAGCGTCTGGGGGCAGGGAGGCACCGGGGAGCTGTTTTTT